This T cell receptor (beta chain) was recovered during a study of blood T cell repertoires in COVID-19. Across the study: From the United States, Italy and Spain came samples of acute and convalescent COVID-19.

The CDR3 is 15 amino acids. Germline CDR1 and CDR2: KGHSH and LQKENI. Trimming stripped 0 bases from V and 3 bases from J, with 8 bases between. Seattle participants joined during active infection and were tracked over time. This clone appeared once. Under the authors' procedure: Reference gene primer amplification in the assay estimated nucleated cell counts. This table comes from immunoSEQ multiplex PCR, and its TCRdb copy is limited to in-frame clones, with some not included. V, J and clone size were drawn from that table, and D and trimming were deduced from the DNA. The data contain more than 150,000 clones, roughly 94% of them singletons.

The clonotype comes from a man aged 30 to 45 with COVID-19, enrolled during active disease. The sample taken for sequencing was peripheral blood. The gene calls are TRBV18 and TRBJ1-4; the D gene is possibly TRBD1 (6 bases). CDR3 DNA sequence: TGTGCCAGCTCACCACCGGGACAAGCTAATGAAAAACTGTTTTTT. Amino acids: CASSPPGQANEKLFF.